This TCR beta chain emerged from a study of cytomegalovirus exposure and HLA in healthy donors. Study-level points and caveats: A few of the chains that were CMV-associated were confirmed in vitro to be specific for CMV antigens. The study flagged approximately 180 TCR beta chains as cytomegalovirus-associated.

Of note for this clone: Its antigen is currently unknown.

The V segment lost 6 bases and the J segment 2 bases; nucleotides outside the gene matches: 14. Looked up from germline, CDR1 is LNHDA and CDR2 is SQIVND (reference sequence). The CDR3 extends over 17 amino acids. Libraries were prepared by immunoSEQ multiplex PCR; TCRdb keeps only in-frame clonotypes and omits some of them. The sample lists about 140,000 clones; roughly 90% were seen once. The sample was PBMCs. The sequence derives from a young man in good health and CMV-seronegative. V usage is TRBV19 and J usage is TRBJ2-3; 7 nucleotides match TRBD1. In DNA form, the CDR3 reads TGTGCCAGTAGGGATATTCAGGGGGTCCTCCCCACAGATACGCAGTATTTT. It specifies CASRDIQGVLPTDTQYF.